The present T cell receptor (beta chain) was sequenced within a study of blood T cells in healthy people across ages. Overall study context: In model experiments, template switching was able to capture about one barcoded beta molecule for every two T cells that were present. General study points: Researchers said unsorted PBMCs prevented a conclusive naive versus antigen-experienced comparison.

A J-beta primer mix and a sample-barcoded 5' primer were used in a second PCR of roughly 6 to 12 cycles. MiXCR, applied by TCRdb to the 5' RACE reads, yields one record per CDR3 protein. The table lists approximately 760,000 distinct CDR3 sequences, 25% of them singletons, with 8% to 10% in the top ten. Deletions cut 4 bases from V and 4 bases from J, with 15 bases between. This CDR3 has 15 residues. Note on this clonotype: Its antigen is not known.

These data were likewise used in another study, on T cells of mothers and their children. That work adds: Three mothers and their six children, all healthy Caucasians, donated. RNA was extracted, and all of it went into cDNA synthesis at roughly 1.5 ug per 15 ul.

The sequence came from a boy aged 5 to 17 in good health. The sequenced sample consisted of blood. The chain joins TRBV12-3 or TRBV12-4 to TRBJ2-3; TRBD2 might be the D (5 bases). CDR3 DNA sequence: TGTGCCAGCAGTTCCGGACTGGCGAACGCAGATACGCAGTATTTT. This codes for CASSSGLANADTQYF.